Given below is one T cell receptor beta chain in context. The repertoire was sequenced with immunoSEQ multiplex PCR; TCRdb's copy has only in-frame clones and lacks some. The profile shows 150,000 to 200,000 clones, about 80% of them singletons. This sample was taken from a study of blood T cell repertoires in COVID-19. The source material was PBMCs or T cells enriched from blood (not recorded which). The receptor was isolated from a man aged 50-59 years who had recovered from COVID-19.

The CDR3 DNA reads as TGCGCCAGCAGCGACGGGAAGAGCTCCTACAATGAGCAGTTCTTC. Amino acids: CASSDGKSSYNEQFF. The chain carries TRBV5-1 and TRBJ2-1; perhaps TRBD2 as D (5 bases). This CDR3 comprises 15 residues. With 4 bases removed from V and 0 bases from J, the gap between germline ends came to 11 bases. Per germline, CDR1 SGHRS and CDR2 YFSETQ.